This is a list of T cell receptor beta chains from one sample in a study of cytomegalovirus exposure and HLA in healthy donors. The table came from immunoSEQ multiplex PCR; TCRdb's copy has only in-frame clones and leaves some out. The data show 76,000 or so clones, with 94% seen just once and less than 2.5% held by the top ten. What was sequenced was PBMCs. These receptors were obtained from a woman aged 18 to 35 in good health and CMV-seronegative. The CDR3 runs from the conserved cysteine through the conserved F or W. The D gene is left open where the match is weak. Size values are once, few and many counts, or a class for expanded clones, and some rows have none.

V gene	J gene	D gene	clone size	CDR3 protein	CDR3 DNA
TRBV25-1	TRBJ2-5	.	.	CASSEFGGLLSGETQYF	TGTGCCAGCAGTGAATTCGGGGGACTGCTTTCAGGAGAGACCCAGTACTTC
TRBV29-1	TRBJ1-2	.	.	CSVWSEAGENYGYTF	TGCAGCGTTTGGAGCGAGGCGGGAGAAAACTATGGCTACACCTTC
TRBV7-9	TRBJ2-5	.	.	CASSLQGWRDHQETQYF	TGTGCCAGCAGCTTACAAGGTTGGCGGGACCACCAAGAGACCCAGTACTTC
TRBV5-1	TRBJ2-1	TRBD2	.	CASTSSGGYNEQFF	TGCGCCAGCACCTCTAGCGGTGGTTACAATGAGCAGTTCTTC
TRBV9	TRBJ2-1	TRBD2	.	CASSVGVREGRDEQFF	TGTGCCAGCAGCGTAGGCGTGAGGGAGGGACGAGATGAGCAGTTCTTC
TRBV29-1	TRBJ1-1	.	few	CSVRRQSNTEAFF	TGCAGCGTTCGTAGACAGTCGAACACTGAAGCTTTCTTT
TRBV6-5	TRBJ1-1	.	.	CASSYDGENTEAFF	TGTGCCAGCAGTTACGACGGGGAGAACACTGAAGCTTTCTTT
TRBV6-1	TRBJ2-6	.	.	CASSAQGYVLTF	TGTGCCAGCAGTGCCCAGGGATATGTCCTGACTTTC
TRBV5-6	TRBJ2-3	TRBD2	.	CASRPFSGGAIDTQYF	TGTGCCAGCAGGCCATTTAGCGGGGGGGCCATAGATACGCAGTATTTT
TRBV7-2	TRBJ2-1	.	.	CASSFREVDEQFF	TGTGCCAGCAGCTTCAGGGAGGTCGATGAGCAGTTCTTC
TRBV5-6	TRBJ2-5	TRBD2	.	CASSLLAEETQYF	TGTGCCAGCAGTCTTCTAGCGGAAGAGACCCAGTACTTC
TRBV6-1	TRBJ1-5	.	.	CASLPTGNQPQHF	TGTGCCAGTCTTCCGACAGGCAATCAGCCCCAGCATTTT
TRBV7-9	TRBJ2-3	.	.	CASSRPQFNTDTQYF	TGTGCCAGCAGTCGCCCACAGTTTAACACAGATACGCAGTATTTT
TRBV29-1	TRBJ2-1	TRBD1	.	CSVGTGAYNEQFF	TGCAGCGTTGGGACAGGGGCCTACAATGAGCAGTTCTTC
TRBV5-1	TRBJ1-2	TRBD1	.	CASSLAQGVDGYTF	TGCGCCAGCAGCTTGGCACAGGGGGTTGATGGCTACACCTTC
TRBV11-2	TRBJ1-2	.	.	CASSLMRESNYGYTF	TGTGCCAGCAGCTTAATGAGGGAATCCAACTATGGCTACACCTTC
TRBV29-1	TRBJ2-7	TRBD1	.	CSVSTGGSYEQYF	TGCAGCGTTTCGACAGGGGGCAGTTACGAGCAGTACTTC
TRBV28	TRBJ2-2	.	once	CASSSQGTGELFF	TGTGCCAGCAGTTCCCAGGGTACCGGGGAGCTGTTTTTT
TRBV11-3	TRBJ2-1	TRBD2	.	CASSPTSGGAHNEQFF	TGTGCCAGCAGCCCGACTAGCGGGGGGGCTCACAATGAGCAGTTCTTC
TRBV4-1	TRBJ1-4	TRBD1	.	CASSHAGGGWEKLFF	TGCGCCAGCAGCCATGCAGGGGGCGGATGGGAAAAACTGTTTTTT
TRBV6-5	TRBJ2-2	TRBD1	.	CASSLDRGLAGELFF	TGTGCCAGCAGTTTAGACAGGGGGCTAGCCGGGGAGCTGTTTTTT
TRBV6-1	TRBJ1-2	.	once	CASSLLYGYTF	TGTGCCAGCTCTCTACTTTATGGCTACACCTTC
TRBV28	TRBJ2-3	TRBD2	.	CASSFGLAGGPDTQYF	TGTGCCAGCAGTTTTGGTCTAGCGGGAGGCCCAGATACGCAGTATTTT
TRBV4-1	TRBJ2-3	.	.	CASSQEVRGSDTQYF	TGCGCCAGCAGCCAAGAAGTAAGGGGTTCCGATACGCAGTATTTT
TRBV6-4	TRBJ2-3	TRBD1	once	CATGKTGGSQDTQYF	TGTGCCACCGGGAAAACAGGGGGCTCCCAAGATACGCAGTATTTT
TRBV6-6	TRBJ1-4	.	.	CASSRGGEKLFF	TGTGCCAGCAGTAGGGGGGGTGAAAAACTGTTTTTT
TRBV6-1	TRBJ1-2	TRBD1	.	CASSDQGAIYGYTF	TGTGCCAGCAGTGATCAGGGGGCGATCTATGGCTACACCTTC
TRBV28	TRBJ1-5	.	.	CASSFFGNQPQHF	TGTGCCAGCAGTTTTTTCGGCAATCAGCCCCAGCATTTT
TRBV10-2	TRBJ1-1	.	.	CASSVGRLRTEAFF	TGCGCCAGCAGTGTGGGGAGGCTGCGCACTGAAGCTTTCTTT
TRBV30	TRBJ1-1	.	.	CAWSVPGNTEAFF	TGTGCCTGGAGTGTACCCGGGAACACTGAAGCTTTCTTT
TRBV30	TRBJ2-2	TRBD2	.	CACGRTGELFF	TGTGCCTGCGGGAGGACCGGGGAGCTGTTTTTT
TRBV28	TRBJ1-5	TRBD1	once	CASNLGQGNQPQHF	TGTGCCAGTAACCTGGGACAGGGCAATCAGCCCCAGCATTTT
TRBV19	TRBJ1-6	.	.	CASGAGTVSPLHF	TGTGCCAGTGGTGCGGGGACTGTTTCACCCCTCCACTTT
TRBV28	TRBJ1-5	.	.	CASSLAGVQPQHF	TGTGCCAGCAGTTTGGCAGGGGTTCAGCCCCAGCATTTT
TRBV6-5	TRBJ1-2	TRBD1	.	CASSRQGKSNYGYTF	TGTGCCAGCAGTCGACAGGGGAAGTCCAACTATGGCTACACCTTC
TRBV7-3	TRBJ2-7	.	.	CASSLTRSYEQYF	TGTGCCAGCAGCTTGACTAGGTCCTACGAGCAGTACTTC
TRBV6-6	TRBJ2-7	TRBD1	.	CASSYAPGQGDEQYF	TGTGCCAGCAGTTACGCGCCGGGACAGGGAGACGAGCAGTACTTC
TRBV10-3	TRBJ1-2	.	.	CAISDRQAYNYGYTF	TGTGCCATCAGTGACCGACAGGCATATAACTATGGCTACACCTTC
TRBV9	TRBJ2-1	TRBD2	.	CASSGTLAGASYNEQFF	TGTGCCAGCAGCGGAACCTTAGCGGGAGCATCCTACAATGAGCAGTTCTTC
TRBV28	TRBJ2-7	.	.	CASSFYNGWSEQYF	TGTGCCAGCAGTTTCTATAATGGTTGGTCCGAGCAGTACTTC
TRBV7-9	TRBJ2-7	.	.	CASSDGSTEQYF	TGTGCCAGCAGCGACGGGTCCACCGAGCAGTACTTC
TRBV7-8	TRBJ2-7	TRBD1	.	CASSLGTGWYEQYF	TGTGCCAGCAGCCTCGGGACAGGGTGGTACGAGCAGTACTTC
TRBV6-5	TRBJ2-7	TRBD1	.	CASSSRDRGSYEQYF	TGTGCCAGCAGTTCCCGGGACAGGGGATCCTACGAGCAGTACTTC
TRBV30	TRBJ2-2	TRBD2	few	CAWIHSGSPGELFF	TGTGCCTGGATTCATAGCGGGAGCCCCGGGGAGCTGTTTTTT
TRBV19	TRBJ2-7	TRBD1	.	CASSIRQGADTYEQYF	TGTGCCAGTAGTATTCGGCAGGGGGCAGACACCTACGAGCAGTACTTC
TRBV6-1	TRBJ2-3	TRBD2	.	CASTNLAGGTDTQYF	TGTGCCAGCACCAATTTAGCGGGGGGCACAGATACGCAGTATTTT
TRBV9	TRBJ2-5	TRBD2	once	CASSPRAASGVSETQYF	TGTGCCAGCAGCCCCAGGGCGGCTAGCGGGGTCAGTGAGACCCAGTACTTC
TRBV5-8	TRBJ1-1	.	.	CASSLGGPGQAFF	TGTGCCAGCAGCTTGGGAGGGCCCGGTCAGGCTTTCTTT
TRBV4-1	TRBJ2-3	TRBD2	.	CASSQAPGLGLTPFSTDTQYF	TGCGCCAGCAGCCAAGCCCCCGGATTGGGACTAACACCTTTCAGCACAGATACGCAGTATTTT
TRBV5-1	TRBJ1-2	TRBD1	.	CASSLQQGAIYGYTF	TGCGCCAGCAGCTTGCAACAGGGGGCTATTTACGGCTACACCTTC
TRBV6-5	TRBJ2-7	.	.	CASSYSAGRYYEQYF	TGTGCCAGCAGTTACTCGGCGGGACGGTACTACGAGCAGTACTTC
TRBV18	TRBJ1-4	TRBD1	.	CASSYGQGTEKLFF	TGTGCCAGCTCATACGGACAGGGGACGGAAAAACTGTTTTTT